This T cell receptor (beta chain) was identified in a study of blood T cell repertoires in COVID-19. The junction had 3 bases not matched to a gene; V was cut back by 2 bases and J by 2 bases. The V gene's germline CDR1 is MNHNS and CDR2 SASEGT. This CDR3 has 14 amino acids. Assay used: immunoSEQ multiplex PCR; TCRdb lists only in-frame clones, some missing. Found here are roughly 250,000 clones, just under 85% of them singletons; the top ten hold around 6.8%. The rearrangement links TRBV6-1 to TRBJ2-7; the match to TRBD2 covers 7 bases. Sample: peripheral blood. The source of this sequence is a woman aged 55-75 years with active or convalescent COVID-19. The CDR3 nucleotides are TGTGCCAGCAGTGAACAAGGGACTACCTACGAGCAGTACTTC. Encoded protein: CASSEQGTTYEQYF.